One TCR beta chain is described in this entry. Germline assignment: CDR1 KGHDR and CDR2 SFDVKD. Trimming stripped 1 base from V and 8 bases from J, with 7 bases between. This CDR3 region has 12 residues. Produced via immunoSEQ multiplex PCR; TCRdb's table is partial and in-frame only. The sample consists of roughly 160,000 clones, just over 85% of them appearing once. This specimen comes from a study of blood T cell repertoires in COVID-19. Study at large: Some COVID-19 samples were acute and others convalescent; all came from the United States, Italy and Spain.

The rearrangement links TRBV24-1 to TRBJ1-2; no clear D. The TCR originated in a man aged 55 to 70 with acute or convalescent COVID-19. The sample was peripheral blood. For the CDR3, the DNA is TGTGCCACCAGTGATTTCGGAGGCGGCTACACCTTC. Translating it yields CATSDFGGGYTF.